These 29 T cell receptor beta chains were sequenced from one sample in a study of technical replicates of blood from a few donors (dated by TCRdb to 2015 to 2018). Library preparation employed the immunoSEQ multiplex PCR assay. What TCRdb holds here is the immuneACCESS table cut down to in-frame rearrangements. Part of the clones is not present; checked against another copy, under half of the missing clones reflect an unresolved V gene, and the others are unexplained. The sample table lists some 77,000 clones, roughly 93% of them with a count of one. Of the sample, more than 0.3% falls within the top ten clones. Material: T cells isolated from PBMCs. Every receptor here comes from a human donor in good health.

This CDR3 reads CASSLGQFSLLAHSYEQYF. The CDR3 DNA reads as TGTGCCAGCAGTCTTGGACAGTTTTCCCTCCTTGCGCACTCCTACGAGCAGTACTTC. This chain connects TRBV28 to TRBJ2-7; D perhaps matches TRBD1 (6 bases). Germline CDR1 reads MDHEN; CDR2 reads SYDVKM. The germline V and J ends were trimmed by 5 bases and 0 bases, with 26 bases remaining between them. The CDR3 extends over 19 amino acids.

The rearrangement joins TRBV6-5 to TRBJ2-7; possible D gene TRBD1, 5 bases. The CDR3 length is 16 residues. Looked up from germline, CDR1 is MNHEY and CDR2 is SVGAGI. V lost 0 bases, J lost 3 bases, and 15 bases lay in between. CDR3 loop: CASSYSGRAIGYEQYF. As DNA, the CDR3 is TGTGCCAGCAGTTACTCGGGCAGGGCTATAGGCTACGAGCAGTACTTC.

J is TRBJ2-1 and V is TRBV7-9, with no clear D. Per the germline V gene, CDR1 is SEHNR and CDR2 is FQNEAQ (reference sequence). The CDR3 consists of 14 residues. The V and J ends lost 1 base and 1 base respectively, with 5 bases between them. The CDR3 nucleotides are TGTGCCAGCAGCTTAGTACAGTCCTACAATGAGCAGTTCTTC. Its translation: CASSLVQSYNEQFF.

The chain is built from TRBV27 and TRBJ2-1; TRBD1 aligns across 10 bases. The CDR3 extends over 12 amino acids. Germline V CDR1 and CDR2: MNHEY, SMNVEV (reference sequence). CDR3 sequence (DNA): TGTGGCAGTTGGACAGGGGGCAATGAGCAGTTCTTC. Protein: CGSWTGGNEQFF.

The chain joins TRBV5-4 to TRBJ1-2; possibly TRBD1 for D (6 bases). Looked up from germline, CDR1 is SGHNT and CDR2 is YYREEE (reference sequence). Trimming took off 6 bases at V and 6 bases at J, with 21 bases between the two ends. The CDR3 has 15 residues. Here the CDR3 DNA reads TGTGCCAGCATAAAATCGGGGGGGCATAGGAATGGCTACACCTTC. Protein sequence: CASIKSGGHRNGYTF.

This clone was picked up one time. The chain combines TRBV7-9 with TRBJ1-2; TRBD1 matches 9 bases. This CDR3 contains 16 residues. The trim removed 4 bases at V and 8 bases at J, leaving 14 bases unmatched. In germline, CDR1 is SEHNR, CDR2 FQNEAQ (reference sequence). For the CDR3, the DNA is TGTGCCAGCAGCTACCCGGGACAGGGAAATGTGGGAGGCTACACCTTC. Protein: CASSYPGQGNVGGYTF.

This chain uses TRBV19 with TRBJ2-3; D possibly corresponds to TRBD1 (5 bases). The CDR3 covers 15 residues. V gave up 5 bases and J gave up 3 bases, with 15 bases separating them. Per germline, CDR1 LNHDA and CDR2 SQIVND (reference sequence). This CDR3 reads CASSPGPYRTDTQYF. The CDR3 nucleotides are TGTGCCAGTAGTCCGGGCCCTTACAGGACAGATACGCAGTATTTT. Supplemented by reference TRBV19 and TRBJ2-3, the full variable domain reads DGGITQSPKYLFRKEGQNVTLSCEQNLNHDAMYWYRQDPGQGLRLIYYSQIVNDFQKGDIAEGYSVSREKKESFPLTVTSAQKNPTAFYLCASSPGPYRTDTQYFGPGTRLTVL.

This clone has just a few counts. The V call is TRBV5-1, the J call TRBJ1-1, with 8 nucleotides matching TRBD1. CDR3 size: 14 residues. J gave up 1 base and V 1 base, and 0 bases lay outside the gene matches. CDR1 SGHRS and CDR2 YFSETQ come from the germline V gene. CDR3 residues: CASSLTGGNTEAFF. The CDR3 DNA is TGCGCCAGCAGCTTGACAGGGGGGAACACTGAAGCTTTCTTT.

This clone appeared a single time. The rearrangement joins TRBV6-1 to TRBJ2-3, with 7 bases fitting TRBD1. Germline V gene data show CDR1 as MNHNS and CDR2 as SASEGT. CDR3 length: 14 amino acids. V lost 6 bases to trimming and J lost 7 bases; unmatched junction nucleotides: 10. The CDR3 DNA follows: TGTGCCAGCAGAGGACAGGTTCAGGTATATACGCAGTATTTT. This translates into CASRGQVQVYTQYF.

The rearrangement joins TRBV27 to TRBJ1-2, with D maybe TRBD1 (6 bases). Germline assignment: CDR1 MNHEY and CDR2 SMNVEV (reference sequence). V lost 3 bases and J 4 bases, leaving 9 bases between the germline ends. There are 13 residues in the CDR3. CDR3 sequence (DNA): TGTGCCAGCAGTTTGGACAGTTTCTATGGCTACACCTTC. Translating gives CASSLDSFYGYTF.

The chain links TRBV28 to TRBJ2-1; 14 bases are shared with TRBD2. CDR1 is MDHEN and CDR2 is SYDVKM in the germline V gene. V lost 7 bases to trimming and J lost 12 bases; unmatched junction nucleotides: 11. The CDR3 extends over 15 amino acids. The CDR3: CASTPLGLAGVGQFF. The CDR3 region has the DNA TGTGCCAGCACCCCTTTGGGACTAGCGGGAGTAGGGCAGTTCTTC.

The chain carries TRBV4-2 and TRBJ2-1, with TRBD2 matching 8 bases. V lost 2 bases and J lost 4; bases outside the gene matches: 1. This CDR3 spans 14 amino acids. CDR1 and CDR2 from the germline V gene are LGHNA and YNFKEQ. The CDR3 sequence: CASSQKREYNEQFF. The CDR3 bases are TGTGCCAGCAGCCAAAAGCGGGAGTACAATGAGCAGTTCTTC.

V usage is TRBV27 and J usage is TRBJ1-2, with 7 bases matching TRBD1. Germline V gene sequence: CDR1 MNHEY, CDR2 SMNVEV (reference sequence). CDR3 length: 14 amino acids. Germline trimming cut 5 bases from V and 4 bases from J; bases unmatched to any gene: 7. CDR3 DNA sequence: TGTGCCAGCAGTGGGACAGCGGGCGTCTATGGCTACACCTTC. Amino acid sequence: CASSGTAGVYGYTF.

V is TRBV9 and J is TRBJ1-2; D is possibly TRBD1 (5 bases). The CDR3 contains 16 residues. V gave up 0 bases and J gave up 4 bases, with 16 bases separating them. From germline, CDR1 is SGDLS and CDR2 YYNGEE. CDR3: CASSVEHSTAGYGYTF. The CDR3 DNA is TGTGCCAGCAGCGTAGAACATTCGACAGCCGGCTATGGCTACACCTTC.

This clone was seen only once. The chain employs TRBV9 and TRBJ2-7; 14 bases agree with TRBD2. The germline gives CDR1 SGDLS, CDR2 YYNGEE. Germline trimming cut 4 bases from V and 3 bases from J; bases unmatched to any gene: 3. This CDR3 is 15 amino acids long. The DNA of the CDR3 is TGTGCCAGCAGCCAGGGACTAGCGGGAGTCTACGAGCAGTACTTC. It translates to CASSQGLAGVYEQYF.

The chain has TRBV28 and TRBJ2-7; TRBD1 is a possible D gene (5 bases). Germline V gene data show CDR1 as MDHEN and CDR2 as SYDVKM. The CDR3 has 14 amino acids. V was cut by 7 bases and J by 3 bases, with 16 bases left in between. DNA of the CDR3: TGTGCCAGCACCCCGACCACCAGGGTCTACGAGCAGTACTTC. Translating it yields CASTPTTRVYEQYF.

The rearrangement uses TRBV6-6 and TRBJ2-3; D gene uncertain. V was trimmed by 7 bases and J by 2 bases, leaving 10 bases between them. The CDR3 runs 13 residues. In germline, CDR1 is MNHNY, CDR2 SVGAGI (reference sequence). This CDR3 reads CASTNLITDTQYF. CDR3 bases: TGTGCCAGCACTAACCTGATCACAGATACGCAGTATTTT.

The V call is TRBV2, the J call TRBJ1-1, with D possibly matching TRBD1 (5 bases). With 0 bases removed from V and 1 base from J, the gap between germline ends came to 12 bases. CDR1 SNHLY and CDR2 FYNNEI come from the germline V gene. This CDR3 region has 16 residues. CDR3 region: CASSEAWGVRNTEAFF. CDR3 sequence (DNA): TGTGCCAGCAGTGAAGCGTGGGGGGTCAGGAACACTGAAGCTTTCTTT.

This rearrangement joins TRBV10-1 to TRBJ2-1; 11 nucleotides agree with TRBD2. Germline values: CDR1 WNHNN, CDR2 SYGVQD (reference sequence). The CDR3 runs 15 residues. V dropped 5 bases and J dropped 1; count of bases not matched to a gene: 1. The CDR3 reads CASSPSGGSYNEQFF. CDR3 DNA sequence: TGCGCCAGCAGTCCTAGCGGGGGGTCCTACAATGAGCAGTTCTTC.

The genes are TRBV4-1 and TRBJ2-7; TRBD2 matches 12 bases. The germline CDR1 and CDR2 sequences are MGHRA and YSYEKL. CDR3 length: 18 amino acids. The trim removed 4 bases at V and 3 bases at J, leaving 13 bases unmatched. Written as DNA, the CDR3 is TGCGCCAGCAGCCTAAGGCAACTAGCGGGAGGTGGTTTCTACGAGCAGTACTTC. Protein product: CASSLRQLAGGGFYEQYF.

This chain uses TRBV7-9 with TRBJ2-7; 7 nucleotides align to TRBD1. The V gene end was trimmed by 5 bases and the J gene end by 0 bases; junction bases not matched to a gene: 10. Germline values: CDR1 SEHNR, CDR2 FQNEAQ (reference sequence). CDR3 length: 16 residues. The CDR3 is CASSPIPGQSSYEQYF. The CDR3 DNA sequence: TGTGCCAGCAGCCCAATCCCGGGACAGAGCTCCTACGAGCAGTACTTC. Supplemented by reference TRBV7-9 and TRBJ2-7, the full variable domain reads DTGVSQNPRHKITKRGQNVTFRCDPISEHNRLYWYRQTLGQGPEFLTYFQNEAQLEKSRLLSDRFSAERPKGSFSTLEIQRTEQGDSAMYLCASSPIPGQSSYEQYFGPGTRLTVT.

CDR3: CASRRVPRLNYNEQFF. The CDR3, as DNA: TGTGCCAGCAGGCGGGTTCCGCGCCTAAACTACAATGAGCAGTTCTTC. The genes are TRBV28 and TRBJ2-1, with D perhaps matching TRBD2 (5 bases). Germline V CDR1 and CDR2: MDHEN, SYDVKM. The CDR3 sequence is 16 residues long. V lost 6 bases, J lost 3 bases, and 18 bases lay in between.

The chain combines TRBV2 with TRBJ2-4; maybe TRBD2 (6 bases). Germline CDR1 and CDR2: SNHLY and FYNNEI. The CDR3 runs to 17 residues. Trimming removed 2 bases from V and 0 bases from J, with 14 bases in between. The chain's CDR3 is CASSERTGDIAKNIQYF. The CDR3 DNA is TGTGCCAGCAGTGAACGGACGGGAGACATAGCCAAAAACATTCAGTACTTC.

This chain joins TRBV7-9 and TRBJ1-5, with 10 bases fitting TRBD1. Trimming took 5 bases from V and 4 from J; bases not matched to a gene: 14. Germline V gene data show CDR1 as SEHNR and CDR2 as FQNEAQ (reference sequence). The CDR3 runs 18 residues. CDR3 residues: CASSLTTGGAKGNQPQHF. The CDR3 bases are TGTGCCAGCAGCCTAACGACAGGGGGCGCGAAGGGAAATCAGCCCCAGCATTTT.

V usage is TRBV5-1 and J usage is TRBJ2-1; maybe TRBD2 (6 bases). CDR1 is SGHRS and CDR2 is YFSETQ in the germline V gene. V was shortened by 0 bases and J by 4 bases, with 8 bases between the two germline ends. The CDR3 is made up of 14 amino acids. CDR3 amino acids: CASSLVGLYNEQFF. The CDR3 DNA is TGCGCCAGCAGCTTGGTAGGACTATACAATGAGCAGTTCTTC.

The chain employs TRBV10-2 and TRBJ2-1, with 11 bases lining up with TRBD2. V lost 2 bases, J lost 7 bases, and 10 bases stayed unmatched. CDR3 length equals 17 residues. Germline CDR1 is WSHSY and CDR2 is SAAADI. Written as DNA, the CDR3 is TGCGCCAGCAGTGAGCCGAAGGGTAGCGGGAGGGCGAATGAGCAGTTCTTC. This sequence encodes CASSEPKGSGRANEQFF.

V gene TRBV6-5 combines with J gene TRBJ1-1; unclear D gene. The CDR3 has 15 amino acids. CDR1 and CDR2 from the germline V gene are MNHEY and SVGAGI. V was cut by 7 bases and J by 3 bases, with 18 bases left in between. CDR3 protein: CASTEFAERDTEAFF. As DNA, the CDR3 is TGTGCCAGCACCGAGTTTGCCGAGCGGGACACTGAAGCTTTCTTT.

The chain carries TRBV9 and TRBJ2-7; D is ambiguous. The CDR3 spans 14 residues. Trimming removed 4 bases from V and 2 bases from J, with 13 bases in between. In germline, CDR1 is SGDLS, CDR2 YYNGEE. The CDR3: CASSLHTSPYEQYF. The CDR3 region has the DNA TGTGCCAGCAGCCTCCACACCTCGCCCTACGAGCAGTACTTC.

The chain links TRBV28 to TRBJ1-3, with TRBD1 as a possible D gene (6 bases). The germline V and J ends were trimmed by 3 bases and 7 bases, with 7 bases remaining between them. The germline V gene has CDR1 MDHEN and CDR2 SYDVKM. The CDR3 contains 12 residues. The CDR3 loop is CASSFRGNTIYF. The CDR3 nucleotides are TGTGCCAGCAGTTTTAGGGGGAACACCATATATTTT. The full variable domain, in which reference TRBV28 and TRBJ1-3 provide the parts outside the CDR3, is DVKVTQSSRYLVKRTGEKVFLECVQDMDHENMFWYRQDPGLGLRLIYFSYDVKMKEKGDIPEGYSVSREKKERFSLILESASTNQTSMYLCASSFRGNTIYFGEGSWLTVV.